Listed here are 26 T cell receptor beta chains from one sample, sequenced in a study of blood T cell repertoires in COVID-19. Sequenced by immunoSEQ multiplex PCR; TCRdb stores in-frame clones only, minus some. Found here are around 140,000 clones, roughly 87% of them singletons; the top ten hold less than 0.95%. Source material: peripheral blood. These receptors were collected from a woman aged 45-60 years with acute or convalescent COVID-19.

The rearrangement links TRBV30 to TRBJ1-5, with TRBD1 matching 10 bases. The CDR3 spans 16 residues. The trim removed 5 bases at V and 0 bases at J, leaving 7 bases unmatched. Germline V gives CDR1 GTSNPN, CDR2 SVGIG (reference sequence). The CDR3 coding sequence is TGTGCCTGGTCCGGGACAGGGGACTATAGCAATCAGCCCCAGCATTTT. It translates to CAWSGTGDYSNQPQHF.

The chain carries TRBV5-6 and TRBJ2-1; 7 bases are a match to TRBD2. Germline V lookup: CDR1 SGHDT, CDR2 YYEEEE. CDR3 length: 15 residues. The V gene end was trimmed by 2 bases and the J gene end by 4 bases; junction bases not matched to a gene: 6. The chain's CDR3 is CASSFALAVYNEQFF. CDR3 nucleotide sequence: TGTGCCAGCAGCTTTGCCCTAGCGGTATACAATGAGCAGTTCTTC.

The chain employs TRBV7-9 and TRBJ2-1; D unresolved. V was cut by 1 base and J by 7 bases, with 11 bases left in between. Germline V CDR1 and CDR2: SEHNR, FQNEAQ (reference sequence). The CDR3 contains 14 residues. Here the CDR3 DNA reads TGTGCCAGCAGCTTAGTAGAGCTTAGAAATGAGCAGTTCTTC. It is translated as CASSLVELRNEQFF.

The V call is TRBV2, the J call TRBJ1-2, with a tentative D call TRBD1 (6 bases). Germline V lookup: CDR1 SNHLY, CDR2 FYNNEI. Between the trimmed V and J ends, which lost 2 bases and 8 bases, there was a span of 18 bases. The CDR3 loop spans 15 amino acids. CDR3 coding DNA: TGTGCCAGCAGTGAATTATCCCCTGGGGGCTCGGGCTACACCTTC. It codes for CASSELSPGGSGYTF.

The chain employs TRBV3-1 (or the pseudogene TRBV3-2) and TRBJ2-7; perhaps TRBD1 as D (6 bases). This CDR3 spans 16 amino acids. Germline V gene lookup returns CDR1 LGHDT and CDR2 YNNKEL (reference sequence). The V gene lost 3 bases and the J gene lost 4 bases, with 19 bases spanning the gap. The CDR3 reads CASSHVQETGVYEQYF. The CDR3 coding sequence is TGTGCCAGCAGCCATGTTCAGGAGACAGGCGTTTACGAGCAGTACTTC.

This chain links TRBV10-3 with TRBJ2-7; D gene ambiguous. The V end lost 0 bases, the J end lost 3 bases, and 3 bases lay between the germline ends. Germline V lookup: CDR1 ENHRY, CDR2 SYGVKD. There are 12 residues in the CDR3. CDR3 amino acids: CAISESSYEQYF. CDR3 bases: TGTGCCATCAGTGAGTCCAGCTACGAGCAGTACTTC.

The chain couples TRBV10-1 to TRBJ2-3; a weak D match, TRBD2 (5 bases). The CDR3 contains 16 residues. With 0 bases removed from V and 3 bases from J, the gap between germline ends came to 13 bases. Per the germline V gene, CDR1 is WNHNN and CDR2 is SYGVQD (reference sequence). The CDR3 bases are TGCGCCAGCAGTGAGTCGAGTTCGAGCGGAACAGATACGCAGTATTTT. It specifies CASSESSSSGTDTQYF.

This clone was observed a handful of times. This chain's CDR3 is CASSGQVNTEAFF. CDR3 coding DNA: TGCGCCAGCAGTGGTCAGGTGAACACTGAAGCTTTCTTT. This chain links TRBV10-1 with TRBJ1-1; the D is unclear. Germline V gives CDR1 WNHNN, CDR2 SYGVQD (reference sequence). The CDR3 loop spans 13 amino acids. The V end was cut by 4 bases, the J end by 0 bases, with 6 bases between.

The CDR3 nucleotides read TGTGCCAGTAGTCCCGCGGGAACCCAATTTGAGCAGTACTTC. It encodes CASSPAGTQFEQYF. The chain uses TRBV19 and TRBJ2-7; D is perhaps TRBD2 (6 bases). V gave up 5 bases and J gave up 7 bases, with 18 bases separating them. The CDR3 runs to 14 residues. Germline CDR1 and CDR2: LNHDA and SQIVND (reference sequence).

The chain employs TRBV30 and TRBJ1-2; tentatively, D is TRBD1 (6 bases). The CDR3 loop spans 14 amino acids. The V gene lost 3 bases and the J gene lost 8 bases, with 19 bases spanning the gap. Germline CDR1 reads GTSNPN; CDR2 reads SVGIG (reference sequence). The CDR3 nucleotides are TGTGCCTGGAGCGCCTCCGGGGGGCTCGGCGGCTACACCTTC. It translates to CAWSASGGLGGYTF.

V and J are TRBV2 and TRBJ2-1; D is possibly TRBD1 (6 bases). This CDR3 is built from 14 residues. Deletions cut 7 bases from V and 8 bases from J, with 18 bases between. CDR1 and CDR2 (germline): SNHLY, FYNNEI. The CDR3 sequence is CASKRDRSTDEQFF. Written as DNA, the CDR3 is TGTGCCAGCAAACGAGACAGGTCAACGGATGAGCAGTTCTTC.

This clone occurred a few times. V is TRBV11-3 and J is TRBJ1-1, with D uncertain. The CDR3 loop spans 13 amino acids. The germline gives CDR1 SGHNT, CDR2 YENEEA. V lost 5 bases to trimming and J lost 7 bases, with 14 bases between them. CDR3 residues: CASSLSSGSEAFF. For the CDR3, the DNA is TGTGCCAGCAGCCTATCCAGTGGGAGTGAAGCTTTCTTT.

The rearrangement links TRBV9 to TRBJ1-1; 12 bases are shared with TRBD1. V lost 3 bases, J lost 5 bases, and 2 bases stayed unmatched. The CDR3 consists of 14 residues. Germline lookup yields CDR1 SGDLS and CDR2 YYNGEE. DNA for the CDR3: TGTGCCAGCAGCGGGGACAGGGGGCTTACTGAAGCTTTCTTT. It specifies CASSGDRGLTEAFF. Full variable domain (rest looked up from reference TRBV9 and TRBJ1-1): DSGVTQTPKHLITATGQRVTLRCSPRSGDLSVYWYQQSLDQGLQFLIQYYNGEERAKGNILERFSAQQFPDLHSELNLSSLELGDSALYFCASSGDRGLTEAFFGQGTRLTVV.

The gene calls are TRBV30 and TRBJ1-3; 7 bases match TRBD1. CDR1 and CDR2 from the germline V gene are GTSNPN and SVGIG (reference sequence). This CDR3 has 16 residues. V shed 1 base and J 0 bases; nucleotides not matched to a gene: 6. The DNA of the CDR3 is TGTGCCTGGAGTGAGGGGGCTACTTTCTCTGGAAACACCATATATTTT. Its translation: CAWSEGATFSGNTIYF.

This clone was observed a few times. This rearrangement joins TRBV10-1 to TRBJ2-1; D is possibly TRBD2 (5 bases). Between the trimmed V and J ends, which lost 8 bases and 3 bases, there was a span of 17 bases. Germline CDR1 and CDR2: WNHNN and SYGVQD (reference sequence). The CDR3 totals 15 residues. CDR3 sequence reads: CASRPSISDYNEQFF. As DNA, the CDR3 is TGCGCCAGCCGTCCTAGCATCTCGGACTACAATGAGCAGTTCTTC.

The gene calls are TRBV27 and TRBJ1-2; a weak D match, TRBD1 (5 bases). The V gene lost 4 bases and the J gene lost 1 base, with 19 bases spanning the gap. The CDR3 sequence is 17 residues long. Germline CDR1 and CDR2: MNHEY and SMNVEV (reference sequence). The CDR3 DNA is TGTGCCAGCAGTTCTTTCGCAGGGATTTTAATTAACTATGGCTACACCTTC. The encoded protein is CASSSFAGILINYGYTF.

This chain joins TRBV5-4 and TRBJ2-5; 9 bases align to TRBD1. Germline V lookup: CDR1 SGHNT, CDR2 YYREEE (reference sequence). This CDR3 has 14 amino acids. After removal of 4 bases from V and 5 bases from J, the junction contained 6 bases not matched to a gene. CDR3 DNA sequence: TGTGCCAGCAGCCGGACAGGGGCCGGGGAGACCCAGTACTTC. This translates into CASSRTGAGETQYF.

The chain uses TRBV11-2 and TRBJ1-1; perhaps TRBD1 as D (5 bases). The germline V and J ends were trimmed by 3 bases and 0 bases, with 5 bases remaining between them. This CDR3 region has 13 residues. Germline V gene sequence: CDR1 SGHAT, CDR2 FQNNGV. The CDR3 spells CASSFRVNTEAFF. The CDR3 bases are TGTGCCAGCAGCTTCAGGGTGAACACTGAAGCTTTCTTT.

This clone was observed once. The CDR3 region is CASSSGLAGVTAQYF. The CDR3 nucleotides read TGTGCCAGCAGCTCAGGACTAGCGGGAGTTACGGCCCAGTACTTC. The chain employs TRBV11-3 and TRBJ2-5, with 13 bases aligning to TRBD2. In germline, CDR1 is SGHNT, CDR2 YENEEA. The CDR3 loop spans 15 amino acids. The J segment lost 9 bases and the V segment lost 4 bases, leaving 8 bases of the junction unmatched.

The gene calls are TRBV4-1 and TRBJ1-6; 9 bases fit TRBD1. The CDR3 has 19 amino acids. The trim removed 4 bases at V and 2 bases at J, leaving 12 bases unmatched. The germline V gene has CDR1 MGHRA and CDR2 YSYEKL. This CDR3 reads CASSLLNTGGRTYNSPLHF. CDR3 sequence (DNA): TGCGCCAGCAGCCTACTGAATACAGGGGGCAGGACCTATAATTCACCCCTCCACTTT.

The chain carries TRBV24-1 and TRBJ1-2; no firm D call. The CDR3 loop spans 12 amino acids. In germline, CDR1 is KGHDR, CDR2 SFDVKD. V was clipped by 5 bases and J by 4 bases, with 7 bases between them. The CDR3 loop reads CATSGPGYGYTF. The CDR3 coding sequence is TGTGCCACCAGTGGTCCGGGCTATGGCTACACCTTC.

This CDR3 reads CASSLRQGKGYTF. DNA of the CDR3: TGTGCCAGCAGTCTAAGACAGGGAAAGGGCTACACCTTC. The chain links TRBV12-3 or TRBV12-4 to TRBJ1-2; 7 positions match TRBD1. Germline trimming cut 5 bases from V and 8 bases from J; bases unmatched to any gene: 8. The CDR3 extends over 13 amino acids.

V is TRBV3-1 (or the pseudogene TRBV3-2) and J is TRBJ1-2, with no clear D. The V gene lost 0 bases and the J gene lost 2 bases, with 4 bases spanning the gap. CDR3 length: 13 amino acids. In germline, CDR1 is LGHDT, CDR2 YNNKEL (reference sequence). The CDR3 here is CASSQDRNYGYTF. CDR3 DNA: TGTGCCAGCAGCCAAGACCGGAACTATGGCTACACCTTC.

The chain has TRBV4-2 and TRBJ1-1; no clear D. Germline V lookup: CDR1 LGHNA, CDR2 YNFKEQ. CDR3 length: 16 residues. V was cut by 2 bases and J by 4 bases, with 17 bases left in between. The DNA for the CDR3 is TGTGCCAGCAGCCAAAGGACCCGACTTAGCGGCACTGAAGCTTTCTTT. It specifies CASSQRTRLSGTEAFF.

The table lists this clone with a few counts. The CDR3 spells CASSLLTQGYGYTF. As DNA, the CDR3 is TGTGCCAGCAGCTTGCTCACCCAGGGATATGGCTACACCTTC. This sequence joins TRBV5-5 and TRBJ1-2, with D perhaps matching TRBD1 (5 bases). Germline V gives CDR1 SGHKS, CDR2 YYEKEE (reference sequence). CDR3 length: 14 residues. Trimming stripped 1 base from V and 5 bases from J, with 12 bases between.

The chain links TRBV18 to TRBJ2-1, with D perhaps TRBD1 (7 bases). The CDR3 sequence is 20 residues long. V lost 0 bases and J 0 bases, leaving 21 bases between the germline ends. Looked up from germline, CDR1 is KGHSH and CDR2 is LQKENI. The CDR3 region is CASSPPVGRGVRLSYNEQFF. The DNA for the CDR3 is TGTGCCAGCTCACCACCCGTAGGCAGGGGGGTCCGACTCTCCTACAATGAGCAGTTCTTC.